This is a list of T cell receptor beta chains from one sample in a study of metastatic and nonmetastatic thyroid tumors. TCRdb re-called the PCR reads via MiXCR. The repertoire holds about 9,300 clones, 25% to 30% seen once, with around 23% in the top ten. Sequencing was done on a sample of tumor tissue. The receptor source for this set is a female donor with papillary thyroid cancer or a benign thyroid nodule (not recorded which). Some clones in this sample may be carry-over from other donors' samples. CDR3s include the opening cysteine and the closing phenylalanine or tryptophan. The D gene is left open where the match is weak. Not all rows give a size; the values are once, few, many and, for expanded clones, a class.

TRBJ2-7 | medium-sized | TRBD2 | TRBV5-5 | CASSSGLAGYYEQYF | TGTGCCAGCAGCTCGGGACTAGCGGGTTACTACGAGCAGTACTTC
TRBJ1-5 | few | NA | TRBV6-5 | CASSYGQGDQPQHF | TGTGCCAGTAGTTACGGGCAGGGCGATCAGCCTCAGCATTTT
TRBJ2-7 | NA | TRBD1 | TRBV20-1 | CSAPTGTGVSYEQYF | TGCAGTGCCCCAACCGGGACAGGGGTTTCCTACGAGCAGTACTTC
TRBJ1-4 | NA | NA | TRBV13 | CASSSRDSGTVEEKLFF | TGTGCCAGCAGCTCCCGAGATTCCGGGACGGTAGAGGAAAAACTGTTTTTT
TRBJ2-7 | NA | NA | TRBV12-3/TRBV12-4 | CASSKNKERASYEQYF | TGTGCCAGCAGTAAGAACAAGGAACGGGCCTCCTACGAGCAGTACTTC
TRBJ2-1 | NA | TRBD1 | TRBV5-1 | CASSLEQGARSNEQFF | TGCGCCAGCAGCTTGGAACAGGGGGCTAGGTCGAATGAGCAGTTCTTC
TRBJ2-7 | few | NA | TRBV12-5 | CDSARTPPRDTSSYEKYF | TGTGATAGTGCCCGCACCCCCCCCCGGGACACGTCCTCCTACGAGAAGTACTTC
TRBJ2-5 | large | NA | TRBV28 | CASSLLHVEGVETQYF | TGTGCCAGCAGTTTACTCCATGTGGAGGGCGTGGAGACCCAGTACTTC
TRBJ2-6 | medium-sized | NA | TRBV5-1 | CASQKRGLLTLSGANVLTF | TGCGCCAGCCAAAAACGCGGGCTACTTACCCTCTCTGGGGCCAACGTCCTGACTTTC
TRBJ2-5 | NA | NA | TRBV6-1 | CASSESFEQETQYF | TGTGCCAGCAGTGAAAGTTTTGAGCAAGAGACCCAGTACTTC
TRBJ2-7 | NA | TRBD2 | TRBV15 | CATSRGRGGCYEQYF | TGTGCCACCAGCAGAGGGCGGGGGGGCTGTTACGAGCAGTACTTC
TRBJ1-6 | NA | NA | TRBV7-6 | CASSSELGGNSPLHF | TGTGCCAGCAGCTCAGAATTGGGCGGAAATTCACCCCTCCACTTT
TRBJ2-1 | medium-sized | NA | TRBV25-1 | CASSELGNEQFF | TGTGCCAGCAGTGAATTAGGCAATGAGCAGTTCTTC
TRBJ2-2 | NA | NA | TRBV11-1 | CASSSIRGPHPGELFF | TGTGCCAGCAGCTCTATTCGGGGACCTCACCCCGGGGAGCTGTTTTTT
TRBJ2-2 | few | NA | TRBV10-2 | CASSDLDRVNTGELFF | TGCGCCAGCAGTGACCTGGACCGAGTGAACACCGGGGAGCTGTTTTTT
TRBJ1-3 | NA | NA | TRBV30 | CAWKQNSGNTIYF | TGTGCCTGGAAGCAGAACTCTGGAAACACCATATATTTT
TRBJ2-5 | NA | NA | TRBV28 | CASRPWRSPEYF | TGTGCCAGCAGACCTTGGAGATCCCCTGAGTACTTC
TRBJ2-7 | NA | NA | TRBV11-3 | CASSSLFSIGQNEQYF | TGTGCCAGCAGCTCCTTGTTTTCGATTGGTCAAAACGAGCAGTACTTC
TRBJ2-7 | NA | NA | TRBV11-1 | CASSQSTGRRIYEQYF | TGTGCCAGCAGCCAGTCGACAGGCCGGCGAATTTACGAGCAGTACTTC
TRBJ2-2 | NA | TRBD2 | TRBV28 | CASSISGRGTGELFF | TGTGCCAGCAGCATAAGCGGGAGAGGGACCGGGGAGCTGTTTTTT
TRBJ1-6 | few | NA | TRBV19 | CASRGPPLHF | TGTGCCAGTAGGGGCCCGCCCCTCCACTTT
TRBJ2-3 | many | NA | TRBV5-1 | CASSRGTSTDTQYF | TGCGCCAGCAGCCGGGGGACTAGCACAGATACGCAGTATTTT
TRBJ1-1 | few | NA | TRBV6-9 | CSSSLGDEAFF | TGTTCCAGCAGTTTAGGTGATGAAGCTTTCTTT
TRBJ1-3 | NA | NA | TRBV19 | CASTELVISGNTIYF | TGTGCTAGTACCGAATTGGTAATCTCTGGAAACACCATATATTTT
TRBJ1-5 | NA | NA | TRBV10-3 | CAISGTSNQPQHF | TGTGCCATCAGTGGGACTAGCAATCAGCCCCAGCATTTT
TRBJ2-7 | many | NA | TRBV7-2 | CASSWGAVYEQYF | TGTGCCAGCAGCTGGGGGGCGGTCTACGAGCAGTACTTC
TRBJ2-7 | few | NA | TRBV19 | CASSVGAGYEQYF | TGTGCCAGTAGTGTAGGGGCGGGCTACGAGCAGTACTTC
TRBJ2-1 | medium-sized | TRBD2 | TRBV28 | CASRDLAGEFNEQFF | TGTGCCAGCAGGGACCTAGCGGGAGAGTTCAATGAGCAGTTCTTC
TRBJ2-1 | NA | TRBD2 | TRBV9 | CASSVAGGNYNEQFF | TGTGCCAGCAGCGTAGCGGGAGGAAACTACAATGAGCAGTTCTTC
TRBJ1-2 | few | TRBD1 | TRBV19 | CASSIGTRTGSGYTF | TGTGCCAGTAGTATAGGCACAAGGACAGGGAGCGGCTACACCTTC
TRBJ2-1 | many | TRBD2 | TRBV5-4 | CASSLGLAGVGKEFF | TGTGCCAGCAGCTTGGGTCTAGCGGGAGTCGGTAAGGAGTTCTTC
TRBJ2-7 | many | TRBD2 | TRBV29-1 | CSVVMLGETSGRFSYEQYF | TGCAGCGTTGTTATGTTGGGGGAGACTAGCGGGAGGTTCTCCTACGAGCAGTACTTC
TRBJ1-1 | NA | TRBD1 | TRBV11-3 | CASSLRTGYNTEAFF | TGTGCCAGCAGCTTACGGACAGGTTATAACACTGAAGCTTTCTTT
TRBJ2-1 | NA | TRBD2 | TRBV5-1 | CASSPGGGLVVYNEQFF | TGCGCCAGCAGCCCCGGGGGGGGGCTAGTGGTATACAATGAGCAGTTCTTC
TRBJ1-4 | medium-sized | NA | TRBV18 | CASSSFAPTEKLFF | TGTGCCAGCTCAAGTTTCGCACCAACTGAAAAACTGTTTTTT
TRBJ2-5 | few | TRBD2 | TRBV28 | CASSSLLAGGQETQYF | TGTGCCAGCAGTTCACTACTAGCGGGAGGCCAAGAGACCCAGTACTTC
TRBJ1-6 | NA | TRBD1 | TRBV4-1 | CASSLNRDRGNSPLHF | TGCGCCAGCAGCCTCAACAGGGACAGGGGTAATTCACCCCTCCACTTT
TRBJ2-7 | NA | TRBD2 | TRBV20-1 | CSARAYGASGLYEQYF | TGCAGTGCTAGAGCCTACGGGGCTAGCGGTCTCTACGAGCAGTACTTC
TRBJ1-5 | NA | NA | TRBV6-4 | CASTAGQSRQPQHF | TGTGCCAGCACCGCGGGACAATCTCGGCAGCCCCAGCATTTT
TRBJ2-2 | NA | NA | TRBV7-3 | CASSLGQVGTVELVF | TGTGCCAGCAGCTTAGGCCAGGTTGGGACCGTGGAGCTGGTTTTT